This paragraph covers one T cell receptor beta chain sequence. Its antigen is currently unknown. This sample stems from a study of T-cell reconstitution after alpha-beta-depleted transplantation in children. For TCRbeta, the library was prepared with unique molecular identifiers. TCRdb reprocessed the PCR reads with MiXCR, giving one entry per CDR3 protein. The sample carries about 250,000 distinct CDR3 sequences, roughly a quarter recorded once. Study findings and constraints: Surviving thymic progenitors and recipient T cells were the source of high TCRbeta diversity at day 60 in some patients. Several hundred graft clones that had expanded were reportedly the source of alpha-beta T cells about two months after transplant. Diversity and T-cell counts at one year after transplant derived mostly from new T cells.

Deletions cut 4 bases from V and 4 bases from J, with 7 bases between. CDR1 and CDR2 (germline): SNHLY, FYNNEI. CDR3 length equals 13 residues. The chain carries TRBV2 and TRBJ1-4; TRBD1 is a possible D gene (6 bases). This receptor was obtained from a female patient aged 2-9 years who had a stem cell transplant for congenital amegakaryocytic thrombocytopenia, so the T cells may come from the graft donor. Sequencing was performed on PBMCs, mostly from graft donor cells, taken 360 days after TCRalphabeta/CD19-depleted stem cell transplant. The CDR3 region is CASSGQVNEKLFF. As DNA, the CDR3 is TGTGCCAGCAGTGGACAGGTTAATGAAAAACTGTTTTTT.